The T cell receptor (beta chain) described here comes from a study of T cells in tumors after PD-1 blockade. Clones were read by immunoSEQ multiplex PCR, and TCRdb kept only the in-frame ones, dropping some. The sample has fewer than 35,000 clones; over 75% are singletons. Study-level findings and limits: About 41% of tumor TCR clonotypes were also found in blood.

In the case of this clone: What it recognizes is unknown.

Sequences were derived from PBMCs, sampled before anti-PD-1 treatment. The sequence came from a human donor with basal cell carcinoma.

The CDR3 loop is CASTAVTSGMDTQYF. CDR3 nucleotide sequence: TGTGCCAGCACAGCTGTAACTAGCGGGATGGATACGCAGTATTTT. The chain is built from TRBV7-2 and TRBJ2-3; 10 nucleotides line up with TRBD2. Losses at the gene ends were 7 bases for V and 6 bases for J; bases not matched to a gene: 10. The CDR3 runs 15 residues. The germline CDR1 and CDR2 sequences are SGHTA and FQGNSA. The full variable domain, completed using reference TRBV7-2 and TRBJ2-3, is GAGVSQSPSNKVTEKGKDVELRCDPISGHTALYWYRQSLGQGLEFLIYFQGNSAPDKSGLPSDRFSAERTGGSVSTLTIQRTQQEDSAVYLCASTAVTSGMDTQYFGPGTRLTVL.